Below are 25 T cell receptor beta chains sequenced from a single sample in a study of cytomegalovirus exposure and HLA in healthy donors. Researchers ran the PCR with 60 Vbeta and 13 Jbeta primers. The protocol was immunoSEQ multiplex PCR, while the TCRdb copy is restricted to in-frame clones and leaves out a portion. The sample contains approximately 130,000 clones, approximately 75% of which appear only once. Input material: PBMCs. The origin of the receptors is a woman in her thirties or forties in good health and CMV-seropositive.

This chain uses TRBV5-1 with TRBJ2-5; 7 nucleotides align to TRBD1. Trimming removed 1 base from V and 2 bases from J; junction bases left unmatched: 11. The germline gives CDR1 SGHRS, CDR2 YFSETQ. This CDR3 has 17 amino acids. The CDR3 sequence: CASSLLPGTATQETQYF. The CDR3 nucleotides are TGCGCCAGCAGCTTGTTACCCGGGACAGCTACTCAAGAGACCCAGTACTTC. Full variable domain (missing parts from reference TRBV5-1 and TRBJ2-5): KAGVTQTPRYLIKTRGQQVTLSCSPISGHRSVSWYQQTPGQGLQFLFEYFSETQRNKGNFPGRFSGRQFSNSRSEMNVSTLELGDSALYLCASSLLPGTATQETQYFGPGTRLLVL.

The V and J genes are TRBV5-1 and TRBJ2-5, with TRBD2 identical over 8 bases. There are 14 residues in the CDR3. Germline-derived CDR1 and CDR2 are SGHRS and YFSETQ. V lost 1 base, J lost 7 bases, and 6 bases stayed unmatched. The CDR3 is CASSLIFGGGTQYF. The DNA for the CDR3 is TGCGCCAGCAGCTTGATTTTCGGGGGGGGGACCCAGTACTTC.

Concerning this clone itself: Within the sample, other DNA sequences also encode this same CDR3. J is TRBJ1-2 and V is TRBV6-1, with 7 bases matching TRBD1. Germline loops: CDR1 MNHNS, CDR2 SASEGT. This CDR3 spans 13 amino acids. The ends lost 2 bases at V and 4 bases at J; junction bases unmatched: 1. The DNA of the CDR3 is TGTGCCAGCAGTGAAAGACAGGGCTATGGCTACACCTTC. The encoded protein is CASSERQGYGYTF.

This chain connects TRBV7-2 to TRBJ2-7; D might be TRBD1 (5 bases). CDR1 is SGHTA and CDR2 is FQGNSA in the germline V gene. CDR3 length: 12 amino acids. Between the trimmed V and J ends, which lost 5 bases and 6 bases, there was a span of 11 bases. The CDR3 here is CASSPRQCEQYF. In DNA, the CDR3 is TGTGCCAGCAGCCCACGACAGTGCGAGCAGTACTTC.

Of note for this clone: At the DNA level, this CDR3 is encoded by other sequences in the same sample as well. The chain uses TRBV27 and TRBJ1-2; tentatively, D is TRBD1 (5 bases). The CDR3 loop spans 15 amino acids. Trimming removed 6 bases at V and 6 bases at J, with 20 bases between. The V gene's germline CDR1 is MNHEY and CDR2 SMNVEV (reference sequence). Here the CDR3 reads CASSMGTGRMDGYTF. CDR3 sequence (DNA): TGTGCCAGCAGCATGGGGACGGGGAGGATGGATGGCTACACCTTC.

The V and J genes are TRBV6-5 and TRBJ1-5; no clear D. The V gene's germline CDR1 is MNHEY and CDR2 SVGAGI. V lost 6 bases to trimming and J lost 2 bases, with 11 bases between them. The CDR3 loop spans 14 amino acids. CDR3 region: CASSHGDRNQPQHF. The CDR3 DNA is TGTGCCAGCAGCCACGGGGATCGCAATCAGCCCCAGCATTTT.

This clone was counted once. The J gene is TRBJ1-2, the V gene TRBV11-2; a weak D match, TRBD1 (5 bases). This CDR3 has 17 residues. The V end was cut by 2 bases, the J end by 0 bases, with 16 bases between. Germline V gene data show CDR1 as SGHAT and CDR2 as FQNNGV. CDR3 residues: CASSLSAGLGTNYGYTF. The CDR3 DNA sequence: TGTGCCAGCAGCTTATCCGCGGGGCTCGGGACTAACTATGGCTACACCTTC.

V is TRBV21-1 and J is TRBJ2-7; the tabulated D call, TRBD1, remains unverified against the DNA. TRBV21-1 is flagged as a pseudogene. This CDR3 is built from 16 residues. The CDR3 protein is CASSTPPDRGLGEQYF. For the CDR3, the DNA is TGTGCCAGCAGCACCCCTCCGGACAGGGGGCTTGGCGAGCAGTACTTC.

The gene calls are TRBV11-2 and TRBJ1-1; D is perhaps TRBD1 (5 bases). V lost 1 base, J lost 1 base, and 10 bases lay in between. CDR1 and CDR2 from the germline V gene are SGHAT and FQNNGV. CDR3 length: 15 residues. CDR3 sequence reads: CASSLAYRSNTEAFF. As DNA, the CDR3 is TGTGCCAGCAGCTTAGCTTACAGGTCGAACACTGAAGCTTTCTTT.

The chain recombines TRBV29-1 with TRBJ1-4; D call uncertain. Germline V gives CDR1 SQVTM, CDR2 ANQGSEA. There are 12 residues in the CDR3. The germline V and J ends were trimmed by 5 bases and 7 bases, with 11 bases remaining between them. CDR3 sequence: CSVIPSGEKLFF. The CDR3 DNA follows: TGCAGCGTTATCCCATCAGGTGAAAAACTGTTTTTT.

This clone has only one observation. At one of its ends the junction is not consistent with the germline gene, which may arise from a read error. The chain carries TRBV7-7 and TRBJ2-1, with 7 bases that match TRBD1. The CDR3 contains 14 residues. Per germline, CDR1 SSHAT and CDR2 FNYEAQ (reference sequence). CDR3 coding DNA: TGTGCTAGCAGCTTAGACAGGGCCACCAATAAGCAGTTCTTC. It is translated as CASSLDRATNKQFF.

This chain uses TRBV19 with TRBJ1-5, with TRBD1 matching over 9 bases. The trim removed 6 bases at V and 1 base at J, leaving 4 bases unmatched. Per the germline V gene, CDR1 is LNHDA and CDR2 is SQIVND (reference sequence). The CDR3 spans 15 residues. The CDR3 coding sequence is TGTGCCAGTAGGGGGGGGACAGGGAGCAATCAGCCCCAGCATTTT. It encodes CASRGGTGSNQPQHF.

The chain uses TRBV7-9 and TRBJ1-6; no firm D call. V dropped 5 bases and J dropped 10 bases, with 15 bases sitting between them. CDR3 length equals 14 residues. CDR1 and CDR2 from the germline V gene are SEHNR and FQNEAQ (reference sequence). CDR3 sequence: CASSAFFEASPLHF. The DNA of the CDR3 is TGTGCCAGCAGCGCGTTTTTTGAAGCATCACCCCTCCACTTT. The entire variable domain, with the rest obtained from reference TRBV7-9 and TRBJ1-6, is as follows: DTGVSQNPRHKITKRGQNVTFRCDPISEHNRLYWYRQTLGQGPEFLTYFQNEAQLEKSRLLSDRFSAERPKGSFSTLEIQRTEQGDSAMYLCASSAFFEASPLHFGNGTRLTVT.

V and J are TRBV6-6 and TRBJ1-2, with a tentative D call TRBD1 (6 bases). Germline loops: CDR1 MNHNY, CDR2 SVGAGI (reference sequence). The CDR3 runs to 14 residues. Deletions cut 6 bases from V and 1 base from J, with 12 bases between. The chain's CDR3 is CASRITGINYGYTF. Written as DNA, the CDR3 is TGTGCCAGCAGAATAACAGGGATTAACTATGGCTACACCTTC.

The chain couples TRBV6-1 to TRBJ2-3; tentative D call: TRBD2 (6 bases). The CDR3 is 15 amino acids. V dropped 8 bases and J dropped 2 bases, with 17 bases sitting between them. The germline CDR1 and CDR2 sequences are MNHNS and SASEGT. The CDR3, as DNA: TGTGCCAGCCCGCTTAGCGGTTCTCCCACAGATACGCAGTATTTT. This sequence encodes CASPLSGSPTDTQYF.

The V and J genes are TRBV28 and TRBJ2-7, with D possibly matching TRBD2 (5 bases). Germline-derived CDR1 and CDR2 are MDHEN and SYDVKM. The CDR3 is made up of 14 amino acids. Trimming removed 1 base at V and 4 bases at J, with 11 bases between. CDR3 in DNA: TGTGCCAGCAGTTTATTTCCCAGCGGTTACGAGCAGTACTTC. Residues: CASSLFPSGYEQYF.

This clone has only one observation. The chain couples TRBV18 to TRBJ1-5; TRBD1 aligns across 7 bases. This CDR3 is 15 amino acids long. CDR1 and CDR2 (germline): KGHSH, LQKENI. The trim removed 6 bases at V and 2 bases at J, leaving 7 bases unmatched. CDR3 region: CASSPDRAGNQPQHF. CDR3 bases: TGTGCCAGCTCCCCAGACAGGGCGGGCAATCAGCCCCAGCATTTT.

The V and J genes are TRBV28 and TRBJ2-7; tentative D call: TRBD1 (6 bases). The V end was cut by 3 bases, the J end by 5 bases, with 14 bases between. The germline V gene encodes CDR1 MDHEN and CDR2 SYDVKM. The CDR3 runs 14 residues. Here the CDR3 DNA reads TGTGCCAGCAGTTTGACCTACCGGGACAACGAGCAGTACTTC. Translated: CASSLTYRDNEQYF.

The rearrangement joins TRBV7-9 to TRBJ1-2; 8 bases are shared with TRBD1. The CDR3 is 15 amino acids. In germline, CDR1 is SEHNR, CDR2 FQNEAQ (reference sequence). Germline trimming cut 5 bases from V and 4 bases from J; bases unmatched to any gene: 9. The CDR3 protein is CASSPQGAQTYGYTF. The CDR3 nucleotides are TGTGCCAGCAGCCCCCAGGGGGCGCAAACCTATGGCTACACCTTC. Together with reference TRBV7-9 and TRBJ1-2, the CDR3 gives the full variable domain: DTGVSQNPRHKITKRGQNVTFRCDPISEHNRLYWYRQTLGQGPEFLTYFQNEAQLEKSRLLSDRFSAERPKGSFSTLEIQRTEQGDSAMYLCASSPQGAQTYGYTFGSGTRLTVV.

The rearrangement links TRBV19 to TRBJ1-5; 8 bases match TRBD1. The length of the CDR3 is 15 residues. From germline, CDR1 is LNHDA and CDR2 SQIVND (reference sequence). V shed 4 bases and J 7 bases; nucleotides not matched to a gene: 9. CDR3 region: CASSTRQGSGQPQHF. DNA for the CDR3: TGTGCCAGTAGTACCAGACAGGGGTCAGGCCAGCCCCAGCATTTT.

The chain joins TRBV5-1 to TRBJ2-1; D may be TRBD2 (6 bases). The CDR3 runs 12 residues. Germline lookup yields CDR1 SGHRS and CDR2 YFSETQ. Trimming took 7 bases from V and 1 from J, leaving 6 bases between them. DNA for the CDR3: TGCGCCAGCGGGGGGTCCTACAATGAGCAGTTCTTC. Its protein product is CASGGSYNEQFF.

CDR3 region: CASSTTAGGSYNEQFF. The CDR3, as DNA: TGTGCCAGCAGCACCACAGCGGGGGGATCCTACAATGAGCAGTTCTTC. J is TRBJ2-1 and V is TRBV11-3; 9 nucleotides line up with TRBD2. V shed 5 bases and J 1 base; nucleotides not matched to a gene: 6. This CDR3 comprises 16 residues. Germline V lookup: CDR1 SGHNT, CDR2 YENEEA. Supplemented by reference TRBV11-3 and TRBJ2-1, the full variable domain reads EAGVVQSPRYKIIEKKQPVAFWCNPISGHNTLYWYLQNLGQGPELLIRYENEEAVDDSQLPKDRFSAERLKGVDSTLKIQPAELGDSAVYLCASSTTAGGSYNEQFFGPGTRLTVL.

The J gene is TRBJ2-2, the V gene TRBV7-9; D perhaps matches TRBD1 (5 bases). Germline lookup yields CDR1 SEHNR and CDR2 FQNEAQ (reference sequence). Trimming shortened V by 1 base and J by 8 bases, and 8 bases separated the two germline ends. The CDR3 is made up of 13 amino acids. CDR3 coding DNA: TGTGCCAGCAGCTTAGAGGGGTCTGGGGAGCTGTTTTTT. Translating it yields CASSLEGSGELFF. Filled out from reference TRBV7-9 and TRBJ2-2, the complete variable domain reads DTGVSQNPRHKITKRGQNVTFRCDPISEHNRLYWYRQTLGQGPEFLTYFQNEAQLEKSRLLSDRFSAERPKGSFSTLEIQRTEQGDSAMYLCASSLEGSGELFFGEGSRLTVL.

As concerns this clone: The sample has other DNA sequences that encode this CDR3 too. This chain links TRBV19 with TRBJ2-1; 7 nucleotides agree with TRBD1. CDR3 size: 13 residues. Per the germline V gene, CDR1 is LNHDA and CDR2 is SQIVND (reference sequence). V shed 4 bases and J 7 bases; nucleotides not matched to a gene: 4. CDR3 nucleotide sequence: TGTGCCAGTAGTACACGACAGGGTAATGAGCAGTTCTTC. It translates to CASSTRQGNEQFF.

This clone appeared once. The chain couples TRBV6-1 to TRBJ2-5; the match to TRBD2 covers 7 bases. Trimming at V came to 2 bases and at J to 1 base, leaving 10 bases not matched to a gene. The CDR3 runs 17 residues. Germline CDR1 reads MNHNS; CDR2 reads SASEGT. CDR3 nucleotide sequence: TGTGCCAGCAGTGAATGGGAGGGTACATTCACCCAAGAGACCCAGTACTTC. Its protein is CASSEWEGTFTQETQYF.